A selection of T cell receptor beta chains follows, all from one sample in a study of T cells after posttransplantation cyclophosphamide. Measured with immunoSEQ multiplex PCR; TCRdb has only the in-frame clones, and not every one. This table holds around 30,000 clones, roughly 85% found once. Material for sequencing was PBMCs. These receptors were collected from a middle-aged man. Both conserved end residues are part of each CDR3. The D gene is left open where the match is weak. Size is omitted from some rows. Given values are once, few, many or a class for expanded clones.

j_call d_call v_call clone_size cdr3_aa cdr3_nt
TRBJ1-1 TRBD1 TRBV5-5 few CASRLYGQGSTEAFF TGTGCCAGCAGACTCTACGGACAGGGGAGCACTGAAGCTTTCTTT
TRBJ1-1 . TRBV4-3 few CASSPSSGMNTEAFF TGCGCCAGCAGCCCATCGTCAGGGATGAACACTGAAGCTTTCTTT
TRBJ2-6 TRBD1 TRBV4-1 . CASSARDRGSGANVLTF TGCGCCAGCAGCGCCCGGGACAGGGGTTCTGGGGCCAACGTCCTGACTTTC
TRBJ2-7 TRBD2 TRBV4-1 . CASSQVETSGGYEQYF TGCGCCAGCAGCCAAGTCGAAACTAGCGGGGGGTACGAGCAGTACTTC
TRBJ2-5 TRBD1 TRBV18 . CASSLRQGIQETQYF TGTGCCAGCTCACTACGACAGGGGATCCAAGAGACCCAGTACTTC
TRBJ2-7 . TRBV11-3 . CASSLREQYF TGTGCCAGCAGCTTACGCGAGCAGTACTTC
TRBJ2-1 TRBD1 TRBV7-7 . CASSSPGQPYNEQFF TGTGCTAGCAGCTCCCCGGGACAGCCTTACAATGAGCAGTTCTTC
TRBJ2-7 . TRBV9 . CASSVDPGDTYEQYF TGTGCCAGCAGCGTAGACCCAGGGGACACCTACGAGCAGTACTTC
TRBJ2-2 TRBD2 TRBV2 . CASSRGVLTSGLNTGELFF TGTGCCAGCAGCCGAGGGGTACTTACTAGCGGCCTCAATACCGGGGAGCTGTTTTTT
TRBJ2-1 TRBD2 TRBV11-2 . CASSSLAGATYNEQFF TGTGCCAGCAGCTCCCTAGCGGGGGCTACCTACAATGAGCAGTTCTTC
TRBJ1-5 TRBD1 TRBV4-3 . CASSQGTGGQPQHF TGCGCCAGCAGCCAAGGGACAGGTGGTCAGCCCCAGCATTTT